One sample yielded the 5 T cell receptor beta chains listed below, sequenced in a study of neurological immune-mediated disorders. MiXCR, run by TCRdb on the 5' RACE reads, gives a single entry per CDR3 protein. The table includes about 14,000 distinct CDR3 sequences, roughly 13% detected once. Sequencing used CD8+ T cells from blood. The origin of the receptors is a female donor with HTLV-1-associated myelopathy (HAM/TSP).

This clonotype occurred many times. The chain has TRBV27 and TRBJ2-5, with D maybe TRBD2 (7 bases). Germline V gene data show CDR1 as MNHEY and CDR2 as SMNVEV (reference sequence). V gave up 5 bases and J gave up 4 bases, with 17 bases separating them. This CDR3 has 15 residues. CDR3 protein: CASSQNREGTETQYF. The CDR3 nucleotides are TGTGCCAGCAGTCAAAACAGGGAGGGTACAGAGACCCAGTACTTC.

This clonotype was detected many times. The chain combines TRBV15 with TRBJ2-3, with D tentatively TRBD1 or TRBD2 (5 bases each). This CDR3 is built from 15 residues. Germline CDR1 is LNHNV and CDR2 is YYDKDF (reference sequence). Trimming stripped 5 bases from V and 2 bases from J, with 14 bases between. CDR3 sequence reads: CATSLTGTNTDTQYF. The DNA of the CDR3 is TGTGCCACCAGCTTAACCGGGACGAACACAGATACGCAGTATTTT. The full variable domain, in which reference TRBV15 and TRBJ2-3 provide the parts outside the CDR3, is DAMVIQNPRYQVTQFGKPVTLSCSQTLNHNVMYWYQQKSSQAPKLLFHYYDKDFNNEADTPDNFQSRRPNTSFCFLDIRSPGLGDTAMYLCATSLTGTNTDTQYFGPGTRLTVL.

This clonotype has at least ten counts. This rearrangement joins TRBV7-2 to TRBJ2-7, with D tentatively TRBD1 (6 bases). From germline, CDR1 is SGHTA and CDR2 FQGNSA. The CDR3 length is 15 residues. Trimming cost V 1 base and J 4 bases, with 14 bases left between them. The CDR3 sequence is CASSLVLGTQYEQYF. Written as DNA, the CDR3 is TGTGCCAGCAGCTTAGTGTTAGGGACACAATACGAGCAGTACTTC.

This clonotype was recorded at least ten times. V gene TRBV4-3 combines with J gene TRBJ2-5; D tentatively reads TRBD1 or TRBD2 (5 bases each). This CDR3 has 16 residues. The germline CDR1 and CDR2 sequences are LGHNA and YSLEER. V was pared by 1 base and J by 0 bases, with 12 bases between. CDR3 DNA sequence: TGCGCCAGCAGCCAAGCCCTTGGGACCAACCAAGAGACCCAGTACTTC. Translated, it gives CASSQALGTNQETQYF.

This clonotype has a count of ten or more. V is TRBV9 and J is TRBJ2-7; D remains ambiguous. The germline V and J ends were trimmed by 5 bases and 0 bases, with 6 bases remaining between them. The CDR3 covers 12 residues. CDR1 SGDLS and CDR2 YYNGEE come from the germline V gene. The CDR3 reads CASRGNSYEQYF. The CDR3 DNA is TGTGCCAGCAGAGGAAACTCCTACGAGCAGTACTTC.